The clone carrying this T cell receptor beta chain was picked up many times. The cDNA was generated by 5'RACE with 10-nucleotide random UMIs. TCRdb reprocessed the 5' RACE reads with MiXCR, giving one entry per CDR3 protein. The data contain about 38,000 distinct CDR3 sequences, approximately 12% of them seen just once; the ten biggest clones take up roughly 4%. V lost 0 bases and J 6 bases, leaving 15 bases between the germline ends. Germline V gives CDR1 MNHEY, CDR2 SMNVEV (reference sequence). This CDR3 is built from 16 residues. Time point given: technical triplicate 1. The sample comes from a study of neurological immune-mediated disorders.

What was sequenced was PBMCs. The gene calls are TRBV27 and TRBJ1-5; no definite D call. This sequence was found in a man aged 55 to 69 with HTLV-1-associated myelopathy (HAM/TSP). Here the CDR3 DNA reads TGTGCCAGCAGTTTATCGGGTATCGGTCCGGGTCAGCCCCAGCATTTT. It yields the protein CASSLSGIGPGQPQHF.